The 5 T cell receptor beta chains given below trace back to one sample, sequenced in a study of yellow fever vaccine responses in identical twins. TCRdb reprocessed the RT-PCR reads via MiXCR and lists one record per CDR3 protein. The sample lists 9,900 or so distinct CDR3 sequences; roughly 83% were seen once. This material consisted of T cells from blood (PBMCs), unsorted or a sorted subset (not recorded which), taken before or after yellow fever vaccination (not recorded which). These receptor sequences come from a woman between 18 and 29 years old who received the yellow fever vaccine.

This clonotype was observed a few times. The chain carries TRBV28 and TRBJ2-5; unclear D gene. The CDR3 length is 14 residues. CDR1 and CDR2 (germline): MDHEN, SYDVKM. Trimming removed 3 bases from V and 0 bases from J, with 8 bases in between. CDR3 sequence: CASSLGSYQETQYF. The CDR3 coding sequence is TGTGCCAGCAGTTTGGGCAGTTACCAAGAGACCCAGTACTTC.

This clonotype was seen only once. The gene calls are TRBV7-3 and TRBJ2-7; possible D gene TRBD2, 6 bases. Trimming removed 3 bases from V and 2 bases from J, with 11 bases in between. CDR1 and CDR2 from the germline V gene are SGHTA and FQGTGA. CDR3 size: 14 residues. The CDR3: CASSLGDFTYEQYF. CDR3 sequence (DNA): TGTGCCAGCAGCTTGGGGGACTTCACCTACGAGCAGTACTTC.

The chain links TRBV4-1 to TRBJ2-1; D is perhaps TRBD2 (6 bases). The CDR3 is made up of 12 amino acids. V lost 1 base to trimming and J lost 14 bases, with 12 bases between them. Per the germline V gene, CDR1 is MGHRA and CDR2 is YSYEKL. Here the CDR3 reads CASSQVLGEEFF. Here the CDR3 DNA reads TGCGCCAGCAGCCAAGTGTTGGGGGAGGAGTTCTTC.

V is TRBV7-1 and J is TRBJ1-5; D gene ambiguous. TRBV7-1 is sorted into the ORF group, with uncertain function. This CDR3 has 15 amino acids. The ends were cut back, 5 bases at V and 2 bases at J, with 13 bases in the middle. The CDR3 DNA reads as TGTGCCAGCAGCACCGGGATAGCTGGCAATCAGCCCCAGCATTTT. This codes for CASSTGIAGNQPQHF.

The chain combines TRBV20-1 with TRBJ1-5; the D is unclear. V lost 3 bases and J 0 bases, leaving 3 bases between the germline ends. The CDR3 is made up of 12 amino acids. Germline values: CDR1 DFQATT, CDR2 SNEGSKA (reference sequence). CDR3 sequence (DNA): TGCAGTGCTAGTAGTAGCAATCAGCCCCAGCATTTT. Protein product: CSASSSNQPQHF.